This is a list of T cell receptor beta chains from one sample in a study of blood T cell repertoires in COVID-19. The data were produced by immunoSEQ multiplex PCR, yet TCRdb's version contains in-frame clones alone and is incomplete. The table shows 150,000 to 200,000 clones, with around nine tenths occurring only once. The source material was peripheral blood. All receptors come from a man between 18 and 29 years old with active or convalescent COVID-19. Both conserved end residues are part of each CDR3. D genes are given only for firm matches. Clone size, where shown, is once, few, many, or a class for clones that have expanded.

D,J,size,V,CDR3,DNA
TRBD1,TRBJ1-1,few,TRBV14,CASSHGQGILFNTEAFF,TGTGCCAGCAGCCACGGACAGGGCATCCTCTTTAACACTGAAGCTTTCTTT
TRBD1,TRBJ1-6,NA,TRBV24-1,CATRGQGNSPLHF,TGTGCCACCAGAGGACAGGGTAATTCACCCCTCCACTTT
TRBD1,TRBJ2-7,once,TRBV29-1,CSVGQGSYEQYF,TGCAGCGTAGGACAGGGGAGCTACGAGCAGTACTTC
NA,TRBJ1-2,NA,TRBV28,CASSRFRTDPGGYTF,TGTGCCAGCAGCCGATTTAGGACAGATCCCGGCGGCTACACCTTC
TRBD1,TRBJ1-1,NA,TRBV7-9,CASSPGQGETEAFF,TGTGCCAGCAGCCCCGGACAGGGGGAGACTGAAGCTTTCTTT
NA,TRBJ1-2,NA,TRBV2,CASIGGTGFDGYTF,TGTGCCAGCATCGGGGGGACGGGTTTTGATGGCTACACCTTC
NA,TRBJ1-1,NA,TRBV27,CASSLVEGDTEAFF,TGTGCCAGCAGTTTAGTAGAGGGGGACACTGAAGCTTTCTTT
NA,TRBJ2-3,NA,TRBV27,CASTELGVSDTQYF,TGTGCCAGCACCGAGCTAGGGGTATCAGATACGCAGTATTTT
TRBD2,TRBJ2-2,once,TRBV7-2,CASSFQTGGTGELFF,TGTGCCAGCAGCTTCCAGACGGGGGGCACCGGGGAGCTGTTTTTT
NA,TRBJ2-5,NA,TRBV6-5,CASSSSNGGETQYF,NA
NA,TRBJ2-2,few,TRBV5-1,CASSSVGGDTGELFF,TGCGCCAGCAGCTCCGTTGGGGGCGACACCGGGGAGCTGTTTTTT
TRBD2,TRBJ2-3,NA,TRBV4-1,CASRKRGGTDTQYF,TGCGCCAGCAGGAAGCGGGGGGGAACAGATACGCAGTATTTT
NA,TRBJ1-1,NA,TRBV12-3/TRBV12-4,CASSRYQGTFF,TGTGCCAGCAGCCGATATCAGGGGACTTTCTTT
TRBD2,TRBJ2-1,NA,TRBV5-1,CASSATSGSNEQFF,TGCGCCAGCAGCGCGACTAGCGGGAGCAATGAGCAGTTCTTC
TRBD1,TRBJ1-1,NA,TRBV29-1,CSVGKGATEAFF,TGCAGCGTAGGGAAGGGGGCAACTGAAGCTTTCTTT
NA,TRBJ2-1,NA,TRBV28,CASSPGTPISYNEQFF,TGTGCCAGCAGCCCTGGGACTCCTATCTCCTACAATGAGCAGTTCTTC
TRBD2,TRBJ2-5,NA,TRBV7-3,CASSYGTSGETQYF,TGTGCCAGCAGCTATGGGACTAGCGGAGAGACCCAGTACTTC
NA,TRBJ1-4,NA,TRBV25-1,CASSDATQGSEEKLFF,TGTGCCAGCAGTGACGCCACACAGGGCTCAGAGGAAAAACTGTTTTTT
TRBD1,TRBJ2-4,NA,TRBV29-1,CSVAGTGNNIQYF,TGCAGCGTAGCCGGGACAGGGAATAACATTCAGTACTTC
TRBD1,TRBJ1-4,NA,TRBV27,CASSLTGSGEKLFF,TGTGCCAGCAGTTTGACAGGGTCGGGAGAAAAACTGTTTTTT
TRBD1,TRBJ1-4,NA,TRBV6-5,CASNPRGRGEKLFF,TGTGCCAGCAACCCCAGGGGGCGCGGGGAAAAACTGTTTTTT
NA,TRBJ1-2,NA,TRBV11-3,CASSLGRQWNYGYTF,TGTGCCAGCAGCTTAGGCCGACAATGGAACTATGGCTACACCTTC
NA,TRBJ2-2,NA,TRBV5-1,CASSLGTVNTGELFF,TGCGCCAGCAGCTTGGGGACAGTGAACACCGGGGAGCTGTTTTTT
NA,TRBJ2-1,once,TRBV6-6,CASSRNSGTHPWEQFF,TGTGCCAGCAGTCGAAACTCCGGGACTCACCCCTGGGAGCAGTTCTTC
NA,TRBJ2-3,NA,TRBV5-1,CASSSAAHRTDTQYF,TGCGCCAGCAGCTCAGCGGCCCACCGCACAGATACGCAGTATTTT
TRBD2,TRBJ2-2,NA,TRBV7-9,CASSFTMGLANSGGGELFF,TGTGCCAGCAGCTTTACTATGGGACTAGCGAACTCGGGCGGCGGGGAGCTGTTTTTT
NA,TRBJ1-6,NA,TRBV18,CASSPTAQLHNSPLHF,TGTGCCAGCTCACCCACTGCACAGCTCCATAATTCACCCCTCCACTTT
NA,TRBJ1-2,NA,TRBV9,CASSVEFEGGYTF,TGTGCCAGCAGCGTAGAATTTGAGGGTGGCTACACCTTC
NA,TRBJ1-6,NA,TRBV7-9,CASSLDSDYNSPLHF,TGTGCCAGCAGCTTAGATAGCGATTATAATTCACCCCTCCACTTT
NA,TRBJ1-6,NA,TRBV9,CASSGGRARNSPLHF,TGTGCCAGCAGCGGGGGCCGGGCGCGTAATTCACCCCTCCACTTT
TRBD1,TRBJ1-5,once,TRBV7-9,CASTFGDRVNQPQHF,TGTGCCAGCACCTTTGGGGACAGGGTAAATCAGCCCCAGCATTTT
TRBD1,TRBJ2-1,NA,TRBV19,CASGNEAGGSYNEQFF,TGTGCCAGTGGCAATGAGGCAGGGGGTTCCTACAATGAGCAGTTCTTC
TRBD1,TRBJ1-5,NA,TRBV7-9,CASQKGDSPHQPQHF,TGTGCCAGCCAGAAGGGGGACAGCCCACATCAGCCCCAGCATTTT
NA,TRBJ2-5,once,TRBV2,CASTGRPGQETQYF,TGTGCCAGCACCGGCCGGCCAGGACAAGAGACCCAGTACTTC
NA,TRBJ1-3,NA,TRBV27,CASSLTRPRSGNTIYF,TGTGCCAGCAGTTTAACGCGGCCGCGGAGTGGAAACACCATATATTTT
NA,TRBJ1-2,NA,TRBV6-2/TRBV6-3,CASSRDTLTHGYTF,TGTGCCAGCAGTCGGGACACGTTAACACATGGCTACACCTTC
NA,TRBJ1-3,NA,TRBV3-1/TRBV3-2,CASSQDRVFVSTIYF,TGTGCCAGCAGCCAAGACAGGGTCTTCGTTAGCACCATATATTTT
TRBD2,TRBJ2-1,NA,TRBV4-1,CASSQVVGLAGINEQFF,TGCGCCAGCAGCCAAGTCGTGGGACTAGCGGGTATAAATGAGCAGTTCTTC
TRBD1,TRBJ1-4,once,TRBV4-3,CASSQDLQGLGEKLFF,TGCGCCAGCAGCCAAGATCTACAGGGGTTAGGAGAAAAACTGTTTTTT
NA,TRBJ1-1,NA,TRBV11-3,CASSPTPNTEAFF,TGTGCCAGCAGCCCGACACCGAACACTGAAGCTTTCTTT
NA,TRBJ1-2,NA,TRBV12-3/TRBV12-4,CASSFRGSDSVGF,TGTGCCAGCAGTTTTAGAGGTTCGGACAGCGTCGGGTTC
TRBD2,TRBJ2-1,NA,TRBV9,CASSGRAGVGPGNEQFF,TGTGCCAGCAGCGGGAGAGCGGGAGTAGGCCCGGGGAATGAGCAGTTCTTC
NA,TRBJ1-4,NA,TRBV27,CASSFRPDNEKLFF,TGTGCCAGCAGTTTCCGCCCAGATAATGAAAAACTGTTTTTT
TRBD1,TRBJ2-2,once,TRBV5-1,CASSLAQTGETGELFF,TGCGCCAGCAGCTTGGCCCAAACAGGGGAAACCGGGGAGCTGTTTTTT
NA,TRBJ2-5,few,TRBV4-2,CASSPRVAGGQETQYF,TGTGCCAGCAGCCCTCGGGTTGCAGGAGGCCAAGAGACCCAGTACTTC